This T cell receptor beta chain derives from a study of blood T cell repertoires in COVID-19. The repertoire was sequenced with immunoSEQ multiplex PCR; TCRdb's copy has only in-frame clones and lacks some. The table has over 150,000 clones, 86% seen once. In this sample, this clone turned up many times. The CDR3 is made up of 15 amino acids. V was clipped by 2 bases and J by 2 bases, with 13 bases between them. Per the germline V gene, CDR1 is SGHNT and CDR2 is YYREEE (reference sequence). This chain connects TRBV5-4 to TRBJ2-5, with a possible D match to TRBD2 (7 bases). Sequenced: peripheral blood. The TCR originated in a man aged 45-65 years with active or convalescent COVID-19. The CDR3 reads CASSFRGGGQETQYF. DNA for the CDR3: TGTGCCAGCAGCTTCCGGGGAGGGGGTCAAGAGACCCAGTACTTC.